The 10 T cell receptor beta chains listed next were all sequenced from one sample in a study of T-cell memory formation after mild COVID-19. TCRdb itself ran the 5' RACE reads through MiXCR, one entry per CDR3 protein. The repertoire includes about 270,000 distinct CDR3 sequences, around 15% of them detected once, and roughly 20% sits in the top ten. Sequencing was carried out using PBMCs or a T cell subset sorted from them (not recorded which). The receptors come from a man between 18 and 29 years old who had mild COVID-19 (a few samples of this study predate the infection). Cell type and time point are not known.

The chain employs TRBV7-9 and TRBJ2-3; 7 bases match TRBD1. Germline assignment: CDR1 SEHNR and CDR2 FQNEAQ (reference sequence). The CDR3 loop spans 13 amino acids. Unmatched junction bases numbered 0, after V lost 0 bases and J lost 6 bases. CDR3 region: CASSLARGDTQYF. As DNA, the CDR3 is TGTGCCAGCAGCTTAGCCAGGGGGGATACGCAGTATTTT.

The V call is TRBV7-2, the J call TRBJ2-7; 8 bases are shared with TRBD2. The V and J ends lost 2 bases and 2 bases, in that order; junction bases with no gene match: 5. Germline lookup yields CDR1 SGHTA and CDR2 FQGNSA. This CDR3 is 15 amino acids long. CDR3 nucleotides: TGTGCCAGCAGCTTATCCGGAGCGGGGGCCTACGAGCAGTACTTC. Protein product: CASSLSGAGAYEQYF.

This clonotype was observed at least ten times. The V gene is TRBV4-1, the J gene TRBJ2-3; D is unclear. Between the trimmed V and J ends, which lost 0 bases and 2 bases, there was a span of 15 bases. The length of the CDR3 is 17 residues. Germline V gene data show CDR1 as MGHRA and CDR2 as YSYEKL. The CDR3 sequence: CASSQESSVLNTDTQYF. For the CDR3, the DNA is TGCGCCAGCAGCCAAGAGTCCTCGGTACTGAACACAGATACGCAGTATTTT.

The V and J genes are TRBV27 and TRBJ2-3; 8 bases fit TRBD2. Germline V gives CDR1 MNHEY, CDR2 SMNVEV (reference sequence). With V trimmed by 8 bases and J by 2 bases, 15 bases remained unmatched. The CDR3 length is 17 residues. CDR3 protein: CASGVPSGRGYTDTQYF. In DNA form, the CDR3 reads TGTGCCAGCGGGGTACCTAGCGGGCGAGGCTACACAGATACGCAGTATTTT.

CDR3 amino acids: CSARLGKETQYF. Here the CDR3 DNA reads TGCAGTGCTAGACTGGGGAAGGAGACCCAGTACTTC. V usage is TRBV20-1 and J usage is TRBJ2-5; D not resolved. The V gene's germline CDR1 is DFQATT and CDR2 SNEGSKA (reference sequence). V was clipped by 2 bases and J by 5 bases, with 9 bases between them. This CDR3 has 12 residues.

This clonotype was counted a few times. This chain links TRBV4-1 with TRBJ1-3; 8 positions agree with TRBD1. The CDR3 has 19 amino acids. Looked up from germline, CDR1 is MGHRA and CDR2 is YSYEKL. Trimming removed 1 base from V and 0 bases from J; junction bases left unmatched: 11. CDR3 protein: CASSQAPGQGEYSGNTIYF. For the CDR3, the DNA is TGCGCCAGCAGCCAAGCCCCCGGACAGGGAGAATACTCTGGAAACACCATATATTTT.

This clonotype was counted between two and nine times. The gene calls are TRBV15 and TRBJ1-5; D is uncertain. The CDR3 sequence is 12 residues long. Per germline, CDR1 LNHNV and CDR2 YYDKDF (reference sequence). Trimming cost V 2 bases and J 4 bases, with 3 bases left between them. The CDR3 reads CATSRINQPQHF. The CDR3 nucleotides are TGTGCCACCAGCAGAATAAATCAGCCCCAGCATTTT.

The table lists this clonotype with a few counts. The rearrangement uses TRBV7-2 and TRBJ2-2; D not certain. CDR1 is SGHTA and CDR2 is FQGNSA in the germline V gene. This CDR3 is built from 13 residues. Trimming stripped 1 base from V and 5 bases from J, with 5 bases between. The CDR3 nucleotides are TGTGCCAGCAGCTTAGATGAAACCGGGGAGCTGTTTTTT. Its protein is CASSLDETGELFF.

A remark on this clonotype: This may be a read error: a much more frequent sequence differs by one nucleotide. The DNA of the CDR3 is TGTGCCAGCAGTTTGGTGGTTCCCTCCGGGGAGCTGTTTTTT. This translates into CASSLVVPSGELFF. The gene calls are TRBV6-2 or TRBV6-3 and TRBJ2-2, with D uncertain. Germline V gene sequence: CDR1 MNHEY, CDR2 SVGEGT. This CDR3 spans 14 amino acids. V was shortened by 4 bases and J by 6 bases, with 12 bases between the two germline ends.

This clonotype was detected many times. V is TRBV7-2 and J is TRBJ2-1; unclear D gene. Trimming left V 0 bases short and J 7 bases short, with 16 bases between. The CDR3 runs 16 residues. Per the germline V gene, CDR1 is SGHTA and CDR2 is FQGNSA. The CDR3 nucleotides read TGTGCCAGCAGCTTAGCCCGTCTAGAAGGTGAGAATGAGCAGTTCTTC. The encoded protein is CASSLARLEGENEQFF. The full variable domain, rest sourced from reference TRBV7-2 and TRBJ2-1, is GAGVSQSPSNKVTEKGKDVELRCDPISGHTALYWYRQSLGQGLEFLIYFQGNSAPDKSGLPSDRFSAERTGGSVSTLTIQRTQQEDSAVYLCASSLARLEGENEQFFGPGTRLTVL.